These 31 T cell receptor beta chains share one sample of origin, sequenced in a study of control samples from healthy donors and cancer patients (dated by TCRdb to about 2020). Preparation of the library involved the immunoSEQ multiplex PCR assay. Sourced from immuneACCESS, this table was stored by TCRdb with only in-frame sequences that have V and J called. A share of the clones is absent; for the studies checked, an unresolved V gene accounts for under half, and the remainder has no known explanation. The sample data list about 160,000 clones, and around 96% of these were observed just once. Together, the top ten hold 0.95% to 1.1% of the sample. Sequenced input: blood. The receptors originated from a woman aged 25 to 39 in good health.

The V and J genes are TRBV11-2 and TRBJ1-1; D gene uncertain. Trimming left V 1 base short and J 1 base short, with 4 bases between. CDR3 length: 13 residues. Per the germline V gene, CDR1 is SGHAT and CDR2 is FQNNGV. The CDR3 sequence is CASSLGQNTEAFF. The CDR3 DNA reads TGTGCCAGCAGCTTAGGGCAGAACACTGAAGCTTTCTTT.

The chain combines TRBV2 with TRBJ1-1; D gene uncertain. CDR3 size: 14 residues. V lost 6 bases and J 5 bases, leaving 16 bases between the germline ends. Germline lookup yields CDR1 SNHLY and CDR2 FYNNEI. CDR3 protein: CASRQAPLGTEAFF. In nucleotides, the CDR3 is TGTGCCAGCAGGCAGGCCCCTCTGGGGACTGAAGCTTTCTTT.

V usage is TRBV6-5 and J usage is TRBJ1-4; maybe TRBD1 (5 bases). Trimming took 8 bases from V and 4 from J, leaving 11 bases between them. CDR3 length equals 13 residues. CDR1 is MNHEY, CDR2 SVGAGI, per germline. Here the CDR3 reads CASGRGGNEKLFF. The CDR3 region has the DNA TGTGCCAGCGGGCGGGGCGGTAATGAAAAACTGTTTTTT.

This rearrangement joins TRBV4-1 to TRBJ2-3; D gene ambiguous. Trimming stripped 5 bases from V and 4 bases from J, with 10 bases between. Germline CDR1 reads MGHRA; CDR2 reads YSYEKL. The CDR3 runs 13 residues. CDR3 nucleotides: TGCGCCAGCAGCTTACCACTGGCAGATACGCAGTATTTT. This translates into CASSLPLADTQYF.

This chain connects TRBV19 to TRBJ1-5; perhaps TRBD1 as D (6 bases). The germline V gene has CDR1 LNHDA and CDR2 SQIVND (reference sequence). V was clipped by 2 bases and J by 6 bases, with 20 bases between them. The CDR3 has 17 amino acids. In DNA, the CDR3 is TGTGCCAGTAGTATAATCGGGGGCGAAACCTTCGGTCAGCCCCAGCATTTT. This gives the protein CASSIIGGETFGQPQHF.

The chain has TRBV9 and TRBJ1-1, with D perhaps TRBD1 (6 bases). Germline V lookup: CDR1 SGDLS, CDR2 YYNGEE. This CDR3 has 17 residues. V lost 0 bases, J lost 1 base, and 16 bases lay in between. The CDR3 bases are TGTGCCAGCAGCGTAGACTTCAGGGGCGATGAGAACACTGAAGCTTTCTTT. Translated: CASSVDFRGDENTEAFF.

This clone was observed once. In DNA, the CDR3 is TGCGCCAGCAGCGAAACACAGCCTGGGGGGGACACTGAAGCTTTCTTT. It yields the protein CASSETQPGGDTEAFF. The chain employs TRBV10-1 and TRBJ1-1; TRBD1 is a possible D gene (5 bases). Germline V gene data show CDR1 as WNHNN and CDR2 as SYGVQD (reference sequence). CDR3 length: 16 amino acids. Trimming removed 6 bases from V and 3 bases from J, with 20 bases in between.

This clone has only one observation. The V gene is TRBV5-1, the J gene TRBJ2-5; 7 nucleotides align to TRBD2. Germline V gene data show CDR1 as SGHRS and CDR2 as YFSETQ. CDR3 length equals 15 residues. V lost 6 bases, J lost 1 base, and 9 bases stayed unmatched. CDR3 coding DNA: TGCGCCAGCACCCCTGGGGGGGGATTCCAAGAGACCCAGTACTTC. The encoded protein is CASTPGGGFQETQYF.

The chain links TRBV19 to TRBJ2-1, with 8 positions matching TRBD2. The germline gives CDR1 LNHDA, CDR2 SQIVND (reference sequence). The CDR3 sequence is 16 residues long. V lost 4 bases and J lost 5; bases outside the gene matches: 10. CDR3 DNA: TGTGCCAGTAGTAACCTCGGACTAGCTCCTAACAATGAGCAGTTCTTC. Protein: CASSNLGLAPNNEQFF.

J is TRBJ1-2 and V is TRBV30; no reliable D call. The germline gives CDR1 GTSNPN, CDR2 SVGIG (reference sequence). The CDR3 has 15 residues. Trimming removed 6 bases at V and 4 bases at J, with 21 bases between. CDR3 in amino acids: CACKEGILSLYGYTF. Written as DNA, the CDR3 is TGTGCCTGCAAAGAGGGTATTTTATCCCTCTATGGCTACACCTTC. The complete variable domain, with remaining parts taken from reference TRBV30 and TRBJ1-2, reads SQTIHQWPATLVQPVGSPLSLECTVEGTSNPNLYWYRQAAGRGLQLLFYSVGIGQISSEVPQNLSASRPQDRQFILSSKKLLLSDSGFYLCACKEGILSLYGYTFGSGTRLTVV.

This chain joins TRBV16 and TRBJ1-6, with unresolved D. This CDR3 has 13 amino acids. Trimming cost V 3 bases and J 9 bases, with 9 bases left between them. Germline loops: CDR1 KGHSY, CDR2 FQNENV. CDR3 bases: TGTGCCAGCAGCCATGGAAGGACTTCACCCCTCCACTTT. Protein product: CASSHGRTSPLHF.

The CDR3 DNA sequence: TGTGCCAGCAGCCCCCGACAGGGCTTCCTTCAGTTCTTC. Residues: CASSPRQGFLQFF. The J gene is TRBJ2-1, the V gene TRBV7-9; 7 bases are a match to TRBD1. Germline CDR1 reads SEHNR; CDR2 reads FQNEAQ (reference sequence). The CDR3 runs 13 residues. V shed 5 bases and J 13 bases; nucleotides not matched to a gene: 11.

The chain joins TRBV7-9 to TRBJ1-6, with D possibly matching TRBD1 (6 bases). The CDR3 length is 15 residues. Germline CDR1 is SEHNR and CDR2 is FQNEAQ (reference sequence). Trimming took off 5 bases at V and 3 bases at J, with 11 bases between the two ends. The CDR3 nucleotides read TGTGCCAGCAGCCCAGGACAGCACTATAATTCACCCCTCCACTTT. Residues: CASSPGQHYNSPLHF.

The rearrangement joins TRBV12-3 or TRBV12-4 to TRBJ2-7; D gene unclear. V shed 2 bases and J shed 5 bases, with 10 bases lying between them. The CDR3 has 13 amino acids. DNA for the CDR3: TGTGCCAGCAGTTTATACCCTCGCGACGAGCAGTACTTC. Its translation: CASSLYPRDEQYF.

This chain connects TRBV27 to TRBJ1-5, with D tentatively TRBD1 (5 bases). CDR1 is MNHEY and CDR2 is SMNVEV in the germline V gene (reference sequence). V shed 6 bases and J shed 4 bases, with 10 bases lying between them. The CDR3 consists of 13 residues. The CDR3: CASSARGNQPQHF. CDR3 bases: TGTGCCAGCAGCGCTAGGGGAAATCAGCCCCAGCATTTT.

This chain connects TRBV10-3 to TRBJ2-7, with D hard to call. CDR3 length equals 14 residues. The germline CDR1 and CDR2 sequences are ENHRY and SYGVKD. Deletions cut 0 bases from V and 0 bases from J, with 6 bases between. The CDR3 protein is CAISESLISYEQYF. As DNA, the CDR3 is TGTGCCATCAGTGAGTCGCTTATCTCCTACGAGCAGTACTTC.

The chain carries TRBV28 and TRBJ2-3; tentatively, D is TRBD1 (5 bases). The germline V and J ends were trimmed by 5 bases and 5 bases, with 17 bases remaining between them. Germline-derived CDR1 and CDR2 are MDHEN and SYDVKM. The CDR3 consists of 15 residues. The CDR3 reads CASSKDGLGVDTQYF. DNA for the CDR3: TGTGCCAGCAGTAAGGACGGGTTAGGGGTAGATACGCAGTATTTT. Full variable domain (remainder filled in from reference TRBV28 and TRBJ2-3): DVKVTQSSRYLVKRTGEKVFLECVQDMDHENMFWYRQDPGLGLRLIYFSYDVKMKEKGDIPEGYSVSREKKERFSLILESASTNQTSMYLCASSKDGLGVDTQYFGPGTRLTVL.

The chain recombines TRBV7-8 with TRBJ2-2, with 8 bases fitting TRBD1. The V gene's germline CDR1 is SGHVS and CDR2 FQNEAQ. This CDR3 contains 18 residues. V trimming: 2 bases; J trimming: 1 base; junction bases outside the gene matches: 9. CDR3 in amino acids: CASSLSSGQGLNTGELFF. CDR3 nucleotide sequence: TGTGCCAGCAGCTTATCATCCGGACAGGGTCTGAACACCGGGGAGCTGTTTTTT.

The chain couples TRBV3-1 (or the pseudogene TRBV3-2) to TRBJ2-1, with 9 positions matching TRBD2. CDR1 and CDR2 from the germline V gene are LGHDT and YNNKEL (reference sequence). Trimming cost V 5 bases and J 2 bases; bases outside gene matches: 10. There are 17 residues in the CDR3. The CDR3 region is CASSYSPAGGTYNEQFF. CDR3 DNA: TGTGCCAGCAGCTACAGTCCAGCGGGAGGTACCTACAATGAGCAGTTCTTC.

The chain employs TRBV5-5 and TRBJ1-1, with D tentatively TRBD1 (5 bases). V was trimmed by 6 bases and J by 0 bases, leaving 12 bases between them. This CDR3 spans 14 amino acids. Germline CDR1 reads SGHKS; CDR2 reads YYEKEE (reference sequence). As DNA, the CDR3 is TGTGCCAGCAACCATGGGGGGATGAACACTGAAGCTTTCTTT. As protein: CASNHGGMNTEAFF.

The rearrangement links TRBV18 to TRBJ2-1, with TRBD2 matching over 15 bases. The CDR3 length is 17 residues. In germline, CDR1 is KGHSH, CDR2 LQKENI. Germline trimming cut 6 bases from V and 9 bases from J; bases unmatched to any gene: 12. CDR3 in amino acids: CASSTLRTSGRVGEQFF. In DNA form, the CDR3 reads TGTGCCAGCTCTACATTACGGACTAGCGGGAGGGTGGGTGAGCAGTTCTTC.

The chain uses TRBV10-2 and TRBJ2-7; a possible D gene is TRBD2 (6 bases). Trimming removed 0 bases at V and 3 bases at J, with 6 bases between. Germline V gene data show CDR1 as WSHSY and CDR2 as SAAADI. The CDR3 has 13 residues. CDR3 in amino acids: CASSESGGYEQYF. The CDR3 DNA reads as TGCGCCAGCAGTGAGTCGGGAGGCTACGAGCAGTACTTC.

This clone occurred once. The chain links TRBV19 to TRBJ1-6, with D maybe TRBD1 (5 bases). This CDR3 is built from 13 residues. CDR1 is LNHDA and CDR2 is SQIVND in the germline V gene (reference sequence). Trimming removed 6 bases at V and 6 bases at J, with 9 bases between. CDR3 nucleotide sequence: TGTGCCAGTAGATCGGGGACTAATTCACCCCTCCACTTT. This encodes CASRSGTNSPLHF.

The rearrangement links TRBV18 to TRBJ2-7; D remains unclear. The germline V and J ends were trimmed by 6 bases and 1 base, with 10 bases remaining between them. This CDR3 contains 13 residues. Germline V gene sequence: CDR1 KGHSH, CDR2 LQKENI. CDR3 DNA sequence: TGTGCCAGCTCCAGTGGGCAGTCCTACGAGCAGTACTTC. Protein sequence: CASSSGQSYEQYF.

This clone was counted only a few times. V gene TRBV27 combines with J gene TRBJ2-3; possible D gene TRBD1, 5 bases. Germline assignment: CDR1 MNHEY and CDR2 SMNVEV (reference sequence). The CDR3 totals 14 residues. V was clipped by 7 bases and J by 2 bases, with 13 bases between them. CDR3 bases: TGTGCCAGCAATAGAGGACACTCCACAGATACGCAGTATTTT. It is translated as CASNRGHSTDTQYF.

This clone was counted once. In DNA, the CDR3 is TGTGCCAGCAGGCCATATCAGGGGCTCCTTTACGAGCAGTACTTC. It translates to CASRPYQGLLYEQYF. The rearrangement uses TRBV27 and TRBJ2-7; a weak D match, TRBD1 (6 bases). Germline V CDR1 and CDR2: MNHEY, SMNVEV (reference sequence). The CDR3 totals 15 residues. The ends were cut back, 6 bases at V and 4 bases at J, with 19 bases in the middle.

V usage is TRBV6-6 and J usage is TRBJ1-6; 7 bases align to TRBD1. Germline V gene data show CDR1 as MNHNY and CDR2 as SVGAGI (reference sequence). The CDR3 has 18 residues. V dropped 5 bases and J dropped 4; count of bases not matched to a gene: 14. CDR3 loop: CASSPPRDRVLYNSPLHF. The DNA for the CDR3 is TGTGCCAGCAGTCCACCCCGAGACAGGGTATTGTATAATTCACCCCTCCACTTT.

This clone has only one observation. This chain links TRBV5-6 with TRBJ1-2; 10 nucleotides match TRBD1. This CDR3 has 17 amino acids. Per germline, CDR1 SGHDT and CDR2 YYEEEE. V gave up 0 bases and J gave up 2 bases; unmatched junction bases: 7. The CDR3: CASSLGGRDRGNYGYTF. CDR3 DNA: TGTGCCAGCAGCTTGGGTGGTCGGGACAGGGGCAACTATGGCTACACCTTC.

The chain has TRBV19 and TRBJ1-1; the match to TRBD1 covers 7 bases. Trimming at V came to 4 bases and at J to 3 bases, leaving 8 bases not matched to a gene. This CDR3 comprises 15 residues. Germline CDR1 reads LNHDA; CDR2 reads SQIVND (reference sequence). CDR3 loop: CASSTATGTYTEAFF. As DNA, the CDR3 is TGTGCCAGTAGTACCGCGACAGGGACGTACACTGAAGCTTTCTTT.

This clone is a singleton in its sample. This rearrangement joins TRBV19 to TRBJ2-2; D not resolved. This CDR3 has 13 residues. Deletions cut 6 bases from V and 3 bases from J, with 8 bases between. The germline V gene encodes CDR1 LNHDA and CDR2 SQIVND (reference sequence). CDR3 in amino acids: CASRPRDTGELFF. The CDR3 coding sequence is TGTGCCAGTAGACCGAGAGACACCGGGGAGCTGTTTTTT.

The chain joins TRBV11-2 to TRBJ2-7, with 8 bases fitting TRBD1. The CDR3 contains 15 residues. Germline trimming cut 6 bases from V and 3 bases from J; bases unmatched to any gene: 10. Looked up from germline, CDR1 is SGHAT and CDR2 is FQNNGV. The CDR3, as DNA: TGTGCCAGCAGAAAACCCGGGACAGGAGGCTACGAGCAGTACTTC. It is translated as CASRKPGTGGYEQYF.